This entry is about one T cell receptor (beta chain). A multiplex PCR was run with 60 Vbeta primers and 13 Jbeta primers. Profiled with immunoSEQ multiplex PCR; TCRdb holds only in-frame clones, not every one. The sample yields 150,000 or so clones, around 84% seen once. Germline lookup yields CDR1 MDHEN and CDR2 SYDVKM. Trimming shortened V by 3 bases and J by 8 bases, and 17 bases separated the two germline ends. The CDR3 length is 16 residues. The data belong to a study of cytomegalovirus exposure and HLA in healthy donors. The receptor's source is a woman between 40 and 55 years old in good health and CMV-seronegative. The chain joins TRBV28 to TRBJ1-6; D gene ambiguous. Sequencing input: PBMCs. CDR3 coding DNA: TGTGCCAGCAGTTTCGGACTAGACGAACCCTATTCACCCCTCCACTTT. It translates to CASSFGLDEPYSPLHF.